The 8 T cell receptor beta chains given below trace back to one sample, sequenced in a study of Ad26.COV2.S vaccination and SARS-CoV-2 variants (dated by TCRdb to about 2021). The library was generated by the immunoSEQ multiplex PCR assay. The source is immuneACCESS, and TCRdb retained only in-frame sequences with V and J called. Part of the clones is not carried over; for the studies checked, unresolved V genes explain less than half of this, and the remainder is unexplained. The sample profile shows some 640,000 clones; roughly 90% of them were found once. Roughly 1.5% of the sample lies in the top ten. This sample's treatment or condition label indicates: 19 received Ad26.COV2.S at low or high dose, single or two shots; several received placebo; per-sample allocation not given. For vaccine and placebo recipients, the sequenced repertoires came from samples collected on day 63 after the first injection.

Sequenced material: peripheral blood, taken in a trial of Ad26.COV2.S vaccine versus placebo. The source is a person between 18 and 60 years old who received the Ad26.COV2.S COVID-19 vaccine or a placebo.

This clone was detected a few times. V and J are TRBV4-1 and TRBJ2-1; D call uncertain. V was shortened by 3 bases and J by 0 bases, with 12 bases between the two germline ends. This CDR3 is 16 amino acids long. Per germline, CDR1 MGHRA and CDR2 YSYEKL. CDR3 loop: CASSQVDLISYNEQFF. The CDR3 DNA reads TGCGCCAGCAGCCAGGTCGACCTGATCTCCTACAATGAGCAGTTCTTC.

This chain joins TRBV15 and TRBJ2-2; D perhaps matches TRBD2 (6 bases). This CDR3 is built from 16 residues. Trimming stripped 0 bases from V and 5 bases from J, with 13 bases between. Germline CDR1 and CDR2: LNHNV and YYDKDF (reference sequence). CDR3 sequence (DNA): TGTGCCACCAGCAGAGACCTTGGAGGGCCAACCGGGGAGCTGTTTTTT. Translation gives CATSRDLGGPTGELFF. The complete variable domain, with remaining parts taken from reference TRBV15 and TRBJ2-2, reads DAMVIQNPRYQVTQFGKPVTLSCSQTLNHNVMYWYQQKSSQAPKLLFHYYDKDFNNEADTPDNFQSRRPNTSFCFLDIRSPGLGDTAMYLCATSRDLGGPTGELFFGEGSRLTVL.

This chain links TRBV2 with TRBJ2-5, with unresolved D. The V and J ends lost 3 bases and 5 bases respectively, with 4 bases between them. Germline CDR1 is SNHLY and CDR2 is FYNNEI. This CDR3 has 11 residues. CDR3 bases: TGTGCCAGCAGTGATGGGGAGACCCAGTACTTC. Translating gives CASSDGETQYF.

The chain couples TRBV7-2 to TRBJ2-3; 7 bases are shared with TRBD1. Germline V gene lookup returns CDR1 SGHTA and CDR2 FQGNSA. The CDR3 is made up of 15 amino acids. Trimming cost V 5 bases and J 0 bases; bases outside gene matches: 5. Here the CDR3 DNA reads TGTGCCAGCAGCGTACAGGGGCCGAGCACAGATACGCAGTATTTT. The encoded protein is CASSVQGPSTDTQYF.

The chain employs TRBV30 and TRBJ2-5; TRBD2 matches 14 bases. CDR1 and CDR2 (germline): GTSNPN, SVGIG (reference sequence). Trimming cost V 5 bases and J 1 base; bases outside gene matches: 6. This CDR3 spans 16 amino acids. CDR3 residues: CAWDLGLAGGQETQYF. DNA of the CDR3: TGTGCCTGGGACCTTGGACTAGCGGGAGGCCAAGAGACCCAGTACTTC.

This clone has only one observation. The V call is TRBV10-1, the J call TRBJ2-1; the D is unclear. The germline CDR1 and CDR2 sequences are WNHNN and SYGVQD (reference sequence). The CDR3 loop spans 15 amino acids. Trimming removed 2 bases from V and 2 bases from J, with 10 bases in between. In nucleotides, the CDR3 is TGCGCCAGCAGTGAGAGCAAGCGCACCTACAATGAGCAGTTCTTC. This sequence encodes CASSESKRTYNEQFF.

The V and J genes are TRBV4-2 and TRBJ1-1; D is unclear. Trimming pared 0 bases from V and 0 bases from J, leaving 8 bases between. The V gene's germline CDR1 is LGHNA and CDR2 YNFKEQ. This CDR3 region has 15 residues. In nucleotides, the CDR3 is TGTGCCAGCAGCCAAGAGGCCCGGGTGAACACTGAAGCTTTCTTT. It encodes CASSQEARVNTEAFF.

The rearrangement uses TRBV4-2 and TRBJ2-7, with D unclear. Germline V gene sequence: CDR1 LGHNA, CDR2 YNFKEQ. V dropped 1 base and J dropped 5 bases, with 3 bases sitting between them. CDR3 size: 11 residues. CDR3 amino acids: CASSQGNEQYF. The CDR3 DNA reads TGTGCCAGCAGCCAAGGCAACGAGCAGTACTTC.